The 10 T cell receptor beta chains below come from one sample, sequenced in a study of shared clonotypes between healthy human individuals. Repertoires were generated with immunoSEQ multiplex PCR, while TCRdb's copy carries only in-frame clones and drops some. Of about 580,000 clones listed, roughly 98% were seen once; the top ten hold approximately 0.3%. Naive CD8 cells lacked CD45RO, underwent positive selection for CCR7 and left out terminally differentiated effector memory CD45RA+ cells. The specimen was naive CD8+ T cells sorted from blood. These receptors were collected from a man aged 25-45 years in good health.

The chain couples TRBV10-3 to TRBJ2-7; no definite D call. The CDR3 sequence is 13 residues long. Trimming took off 0 bases at V and 2 bases at J, with 5 bases between the two ends. Germline-derived CDR1 and CDR2 are ENHRY and SYGVKD. CDR3: CAISESGTYEQYF. The CDR3 bases are TGTGCCATCAGTGAGTCGGGAACCTACGAGCAGTACTTC.

The V and J genes are TRBV7-6 and TRBJ2-3; D gene uncertain. Trimming took off 3 bases at V and 0 bases at J, with 4 bases between the two ends. The CDR3 is 13 residues long. Germline assignment: CDR1 SGHVS and CDR2 FNYEAQ. CDR3 DNA sequence: TGTGCCAGCAGCTTGGGTAGCACAGATACGCAGTATTTT. It yields the protein CASSLGSTDTQYF.

The rearrangement links TRBV28 to TRBJ2-7; perhaps TRBD2 as D (6 bases). The V and J ends lost 2 bases and 0 bases respectively, with 11 bases between them. Germline V gene data show CDR1 as MDHEN and CDR2 as SYDVKM. This CDR3 region has 15 residues. The CDR3 bases are TGTGCCAGCAGTTTAGCCGCGGGGCCCTCCTACGAGCAGTACTTC. Encoded protein: CASSLAAGPSYEQYF. Looking up the rest from reference TRBV28 and TRBJ2-7 gives the full variable domain: DVKVTQSSRYLVKRTGEKVFLECVQDMDHENMFWYRQDPGLGLRLIYFSYDVKMKEKGDIPEGYSVSREKKERFSLILESASTNQTSMYLCASSLAAGPSYEQYFGPGTRLTVT.

V usage is TRBV10-3 and J usage is TRBJ2-7; 7 bases agree with TRBD1. V was clipped by 10 bases and J by 2 bases; unmatched bases: 11. The length of the CDR3 is 14 residues. Germline CDR1 is ENHRY and CDR2 is SYGVKD. As DNA, the CDR3 is TGTGCCACAATGGGGACAGCGAGGACCTACGAGCAGTACTTC. It translates to CATMGTARTYEQYF.

The chain recombines TRBV7-8 with TRBJ1-1; D gene ambiguous. Germline V gene data show CDR1 as SGHVS and CDR2 as FQNEAQ. With 5 bases removed from V and 2 bases from J, the gap between germline ends came to 15 bases. This CDR3 contains 15 residues. CDR3 protein: CASSARMGRNTEAFF. The CDR3 nucleotides read TGTGCCAGCAGCGCCCGGATGGGGAGAAACACTGAAGCTTTCTTT.

The genes are TRBV28 and TRBJ2-1; TRBD2 agrees at 13 bases. CDR3 size: 18 residues. V was pared by 6 bases and J by 3 bases, with 11 bases of the junction left unmatched. Germline lookup yields CDR1 MDHEN and CDR2 SYDVKM. As DNA, the CDR3 is TGTGCCAGCAGCTTAGGACTAGCGGGAGCTGGAATCTACAATGAGCAGTTCTTC. The encoded protein is CASSLGLAGAGIYNEQFF.

V gene TRBV11-2 combines with J gene TRBJ2-7, with 12 positions matching TRBD1. The V and J ends lost 3 bases and 3 bases, in that order; junction bases with no gene match: 3. Looked up from germline, CDR1 is SGHAT and CDR2 is FQNNGV. CDR3 length: 15 amino acids. The CDR3 coding sequence is TGTGCCAGCAGCTTCGGGACAGGGGGCGACTACGAGCAGTACTTC. Translation: CASSFGTGGDYEQYF.

V usage is TRBV27 and J usage is TRBJ2-7, with 14 bases that match TRBD2. CDR3 length: 16 residues. Germline lookup yields CDR1 MNHEY and CDR2 SMNVEV (reference sequence). V lost 6 bases, J lost 4 bases, and 8 bases stayed unmatched. CDR3 in DNA: TGTGCCAGCAGGGGACTAGCGGGAGTTCCGTTGTACGAGCAGTACTTC. Encoded protein: CASRGLAGVPLYEQYF.

The chain has TRBV11-3 and TRBJ2-6; TRBD1 might be the D (5 bases). Germline lookup yields CDR1 SGHNT and CDR2 YENEEA. V was shortened by 4 bases and J by 0 bases, with 7 bases between the two germline ends. CDR3 length equals 15 residues. CDR3 region: CASSSGISGANVLTF. In DNA form, the CDR3 reads TGTGCCAGCAGCTCAGGGATCTCTGGGGCCAACGTCCTGACTTTC.

This chain connects TRBV28 to TRBJ1-4; 7 nucleotides agree with TRBD1. The germline gives CDR1 MDHEN, CDR2 SYDVKM. The CDR3 contains 14 residues. The V and J ends lost 3 bases and 6 bases, in that order; junction bases with no gene match: 4. CDR3 in DNA: TGTGCCAGCAGTTTCGCACAGGGGTATGAAAAACTGTTTTTT. Its translation is CASSFAQGYEKLFF. The full variable domain, rest sourced from reference TRBV28 and TRBJ1-4, is DVKVTQSSRYLVKRTGEKVFLECVQDMDHENMFWYRQDPGLGLRLIYFSYDVKMKEKGDIPEGYSVSREKKERFSLILESASTNQTSMYLCASSFAQGYEKLFFGSGTQLSVL.